The 17 T cell receptor beta chains below all came from one sample that was sequenced in a study of human T cells and chemical hapten exposure. Time point reported: patch test 3, about 24 weeks after DPC sensitization. Treatment meaning: therapeutic diphenylcyclopropenone sensitization with weekly scalp DPC. TCRdb passed the RACE reads through MiXCR, listing each CDR3 protein once. The sample has just over 95,000 distinct CDR3 sequences, roughly a quarter seen once. The source was whole blood, collected in connection with sensitization to the hapten diphenylcyclopropenone (DPC). The receptors were gathered from a man in his forties or fifties with alopecia areata. Some clones in this sample may be carry-over from other donors' samples.

This clonotype was recorded once. The chain links TRBV7-3 to TRBJ1-1; 9 positions agree with TRBD1. J was trimmed by 7 bases and V by 5 bases; bases with no gene match: 5. Germline V gene lookup returns CDR1 SGHTA and CDR2 FQGTGA. This CDR3 is built from 13 residues. CDR3 loop: CASSKRQGDEAFF. The CDR3 bases are TGTGCCAGCAGCAAACGACAGGGGGATGAAGCTTTCTTT.

CDR3 DNA sequence: TGCGCCAGCAGCTTGGAGGATAGCCGGCGCGAGCAGTTCTTC. Protein product: CASSLEDSRREQFF. The V and J genes are TRBV5-1 and TRBJ2-1; D not resolved. The germline CDR1 and CDR2 sequences are SGHRS and YFSETQ. This CDR3 contains 14 residues. Trimming pared 0 bases from V and 10 bases from J, leaving 14 bases between.

The rearrangement joins TRBV20-1 to TRBJ2-7, with 12 bases aligning to TRBD1. CDR1 and CDR2 (germline): DFQATT, SNEGSKA (reference sequence). The CDR3 length is 14 residues. V shed 2 bases, J shed 4 bases, and the junction held 3 bases outside the gene matches. DNA for the CDR3: TGCAGTGCTAGAAAGGGACAGGGGGCATACGAGCAGTACTTC. Translation gives CSARKGQGAYEQYF.

This clonotype was seen once. The V gene is TRBV11-3, the J gene TRBJ2-2, with 9 bases identical to TRBD2. V shed 2 bases, J shed 5 bases, and the junction held 6 bases outside the gene matches. The V gene's germline CDR1 is SGHNT and CDR2 YENEEA. The CDR3 length is 16 residues. CDR3 nucleotide sequence: TGTGCCAGCAGCTTAATTAGCGGGAGCGGGACCGGGGAGCTGTTTTTT. This translates into CASSLISGSGTGELFF.

This chain links TRBV28 with TRBJ2-3, with TRBD2 matching over 8 bases. This CDR3 region has 17 residues. The germline V gene has CDR1 MDHEN and CDR2 SYDVKM. The V and J ends lost 3 bases and 0 bases, in that order; junction bases with no gene match: 8. The CDR3 coding sequence is TGTGCCAGCAGTTTCCTCCTCTCTAGCGGGAGCACAGATACGCAGTATTTT. It yields the protein CASSFLLSSGSTDTQYF.

The CDR3 DNA follows: TGCGCCAGCAGCTTTGGACAGGACACTGAAGCTTTCTTT. It is translated as CASSFGQDTEAFF. The chain is built from TRBV5-1 and TRBJ1-1, with 7 bases lining up with TRBD1. The germline V gene encodes CDR1 SGHRS and CDR2 YFSETQ. V shed 2 bases, J shed 3 bases, and the junction held 1 base outside the gene matches. The CDR3 has 13 residues. Complete variable domain (other parts from reference TRBV5-1 and TRBJ1-1): KAGVTQTPRYLIKTRGQQVTLSCSPISGHRSVSWYQQTPGQGLQFLFEYFSETQRNKGNFPGRFSGRQFSNSRSEMNVSTLELGDSALYLCASSFGQDTEAFFGQGTRLTVV.

The chain links TRBV3-1 to TRBJ2-7; 8 nucleotides align to TRBD1. The germline V gene has CDR1 LGHDT and CDR2 YNNKEL (reference sequence). The CDR3 has 13 amino acids. Trimming at V came to 6 bases and at J to 7 bases, leaving 8 bases not matched to a gene. Written as DNA, the CDR3 is TGTGCCAGCAGAGATCAGGGGGCTGGAGAGCAGTACTTC. Encoded protein: CASRDQGAGEQYF.

The chain recombines TRBV4-3 with TRBJ2-7; 9 bases fit TRBD1. V lost 3 bases to trimming and J lost 4 bases; unmatched junction nucleotides: 7. The CDR3 loop spans 15 amino acids. Germline V gene sequence: CDR1 LGHNA, CDR2 YSLEER. The CDR3 reads CASSQDPGTGYEQYF. DNA for the CDR3: TGCGCCAGCAGCCAGGACCCCGGGACAGGGTACGAGCAGTACTTC.

This clonotype appeared a single time. DNA of the CDR3: TGTGCCAGCAGGCCAGACAGGGGGCGTAATTCACCCCTCCACTTT. Residues: CASRPDRGRNSPLHF. The chain has TRBV6-5 and TRBJ1-6; 10 bases match TRBD1. This CDR3 comprises 15 residues. Per germline, CDR1 MNHEY and CDR2 SVGAGI. The junction had 5 bases not matched to a gene; V was cut back by 6 bases and J by 6 bases.

This clonotype was recorded a few times. The rearrangement joins TRBV28 to TRBJ2-7, with D perhaps assigned TRBD1 or TRBD2 (6 bases each). V was shortened by 7 bases and J by 2 bases, with 12 bases between the two germline ends. CDR3 length: 13 amino acids. Germline CDR1 reads MDHEN; CDR2 reads SYDVKM. The CDR3 nucleotides read TGTGCCAGCACCGGGGGCTACCCCTACGAGCAGTACTTC. It yields the protein CASTGGYPYEQYF.

This clonotype was observed a handful of times. The CDR3 reads CASNRDRTNYEQYF. The CDR3 coding sequence is TGTGCCAGCAACCGGGACAGGACAAACTACGAGCAGTACTTC. This rearrangement joins TRBV2 to TRBJ2-7; the match to TRBD1 covers 8 bases. The CDR3 loop spans 14 amino acids. J lost 3 bases, V lost 7 bases, and 8 bases had no gene match. Germline CDR1 and CDR2: SNHLY and FYNNEI.

This clonotype was counted only a few times. The chain couples TRBV6-2 or TRBV6-3 to TRBJ2-1; TRBD2 matches at 8 bases. Germline-derived CDR1 and CDR2 are MNHEY and SVGEGT. J lost 8 bases, V lost 5 bases, and 8 bases had no gene match. This CDR3 spans 14 amino acids. For the CDR3, the DNA is TGTGCCAGCAGTGAATCGGGAGGGATATATGAGCAGTTCTTC. Translating gives CASSESGGIYEQFF.

The V call is TRBV20-1, the J call TRBJ1-1; D call uncertain. CDR3 size: 13 residues. Trimming removed 6 bases at V and 5 bases at J, with 16 bases between. Looked up from germline, CDR1 is DFQATT and CDR2 is SNEGSKA (reference sequence). Here the CDR3 reads CSARPSHGTEAFF. The CDR3, as DNA: TGCAGTGCCCGACCCTCCCATGGGACTGAAGCTTTCTTT.

V usage is TRBV2 and J usage is TRBJ1-4; no firm D call. The CDR3 extends over 14 amino acids. The germline gives CDR1 SNHLY, CDR2 FYNNEI. The CDR3 nucleotides are TGTGCAGGAAAGGCATCCTATATAAGTGGAAAACTGTTTTTT. It codes for CAGKASYISGKLFF.

This sequence joins TRBV20-1 and TRBJ2-2; D call uncertain. Germline values: CDR1 DFQATT, CDR2 SNEGSKA (reference sequence). V was pared by 0 bases and J by 7 bases, with 15 bases between. The CDR3 has 15 amino acids. CDR3 nucleotide sequence: TGCAGTGCTAGAGACATTCAGGCCGGGCACGGGGAGCTGTTTTTT. Translated, it gives CSARDIQAGHGELFF.

The chain employs TRBV12-3 or TRBV12-4 and TRBJ1-2; TRBD1 might be the D (6 bases). V was trimmed by 6 bases and J by 8 bases, leaving 22 bases between them. This CDR3 has 15 residues. The CDR3: CASSPTGRKLGGYTF. In DNA, the CDR3 is TGTGCCAGCAGCCCGACAGGAAGGAAGCTCGGCGGCTACACCTTC.

The chain carries TRBV12-3 or TRBV12-4 and TRBJ1-5; D unclear. The CDR3 has 15 amino acids. Trimming removed 3 bases at V and 3 bases at J, with 12 bases between. The CDR3 sequence: CASSFGQHSNQPQHF. The CDR3 DNA reads TGTGCCAGCAGTTTTGGGCAGCACTCCAATCAGCCCCAGCATTTT.